This TCR beta chain was observed in a study of blood T cell repertoires in COVID-19. Study as a whole: The samples span acute and convalescent COVID-19 from the United States, Italy and Spain. Sources were T cells, B-cell-depleted T cells, or PBMCs; the material itself was cDNA or gDNA.

In the authors' workflow: Amplifying reference gene primers gave estimates of nucleated cell counts. Libraries were prepared by immunoSEQ multiplex PCR; TCRdb keeps only in-frame clonotypes and omits some of them. The DNA gave D and trimming, while V, J and clone size come from that table. The profile shows around 70,000 clones, approximately 86% of them singletons. The CDR3 consists of 16 residues. Germline CDR1 reads SGHRS; CDR2 reads YFSETQ. The V end was cut by 3 bases, the J end by 7 bases, with 22 bases between. The sequencing sample was made of peripheral blood. The chain uses TRBV5-1 and TRBJ2-5; D is possibly TRBD1 (7 bases). The source of this sequence is a human donor in a cohort sampled during active COVID-19. For the CDR3, the DNA is TGCGCCAGCAGCTCATCATTAACAGGGGTGGAGGGGACCCAGTACTTC. It translates to CASSSSLTGVEGTQYF.